This T cell receptor beta chain was captured in a study of T cell repertoires in cytomegalovirus infection. Study details: The study used recently identified HLA-C-restricted and well-studied HLA-B-restricted CMV epitopes. General study results and limits: Dominant in the ex vivo response were TCR beta clonotypes restricted by HLA-C and specific for CMV.

One entry per CDR3 protein results from TCRdb running MiXCR on the reads. The sample yields approximately 340,000 distinct CDR3 sequences, 29% seen once. This clonotype was seen only a few times. Antigen unknown. J lost 6 bases, V lost 8 bases, and 13 bases had no gene match. This CDR3 comprises 14 residues. CDR1 and CDR2 from the germline V gene are MNHEY and SMNVEV (reference sequence). Sample: cultured PBMCs, taken from culture after CMV antigen stimulation. The chain links TRBV27 to TRBJ2-7, with 7 positions matching TRBD2. The TCR originated in a human donor in good health (CMV status not recorded). Some clones in this sample may be carry-over from other donors' samples. CDR3 region: CASSRRGLEAEQYF. The CDR3, as DNA: TGTGCCAGCTCAAGGCGCGGACTAGAGGCCGAGCAGTACTTC.